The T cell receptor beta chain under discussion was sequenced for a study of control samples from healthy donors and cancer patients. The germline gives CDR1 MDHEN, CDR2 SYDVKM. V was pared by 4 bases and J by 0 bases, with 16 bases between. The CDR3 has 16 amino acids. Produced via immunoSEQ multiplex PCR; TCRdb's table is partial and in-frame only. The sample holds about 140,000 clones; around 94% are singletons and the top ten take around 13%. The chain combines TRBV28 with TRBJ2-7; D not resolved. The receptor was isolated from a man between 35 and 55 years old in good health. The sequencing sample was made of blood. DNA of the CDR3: TGTGCCAGCAGTTCACTCAGACACACGAGCTCCTACGAGCAGTACTTC. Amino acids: CASSSLRHTSSYEQYF.